This paragraph reports one TCR beta chain. It has no known antigen specificity. Base qualities are not recorded, but no much larger clone differs from it by a single base. Per the germline V gene, SNHLY is the CDR1 and FYNNEI is the CDR2. Measured from the cysteine to the phenylalanine, the CDR3 is 11 residues long. Only the CDR3 portion is preserved as DNA: 33 bases, with reading frame beginning at the first base. Between the V and J ends, shortened by 2 bases and 2 bases respectively, the junction contains 1 base. Using the deep immunoSEQ assay, TCR CDR3 regions were amplified from genomic DNA by multiplex PCR. Genomic DNA extracted from each cell subset was distributed evenly over all wells of several immunoSEQ 96-well plates, and each plate served as one replicate. For sorted subsets, 200 ng of genomic DNA, equivalent to roughly 30,000 T cell genomes, went into each replicate PCR. Purified libraries were quantified with a Qubit 3.0 fluorometer, sized on a Bioanalyzer 2100, and re-quantified with the KAPA Library Quantification kit. Each immunoSEQ 96-well plate was sequenced on its own single-read 150-cycle Illumina NextSeq 550 flow cell. For the original study's pipeline: Because the immunoSEQ output held only junctional sequences and lacked quality scores, the filtering could not match the filtering applied to full-length reads. To assign V/J genes and CDR3, sequences were annotated against IMGT germline references using PyIR, a Python wrapper for IgBLAST v1.9. Reads with weak V/J assignments (E-value above 1e-6), missing CDR3, stop codons, out-of-frame junctions, or ambiguous translated residues were removed. V3J clonotypes were defined as sequences sharing the same inferred V gene, J gene, and CDR3 amino acid sequence. Percentage overlap between repertoires was computed as shared unique clonotypes divided by the size of the smaller repertoire. Three approaches were used to assess repertoire richness: RTK rarefaction, the Chao1 estimator, and Recon v2.1 estimates of unobserved clonotypes. Generation probabilities for all TCRbeta clonotypes obtained by the gDNA method from a handful of donors were computed using OLGA. Imported from immuneACCESS, the table was reduced by TCRdb to in-frame sequences with V and J called. These copies leave out some clones; in studies compared against another copy, an unresolved V gene accounts for under half, and the cause of the remainder is not known. Clonal size and the V and J genes are those of that table, whereas D and trimming came from the DNA. For this sample the table gives about 710,000 clones, of which about 80% were detected only once. Together, the top ten hold around 1.8% of the sample.

The donors were healthy, HIV-negative adults who had no recently reported acute infections or vaccinations. Every donor was a Caucasian adult living in Nashville, Tennessee, USA. CD4+ T cells were enriched by magnetic negative selection, after which naive cells were positively selected on CD45RA and the negative fraction was taken as the memory subset. After blood collection by leukapheresis, PBMCs were isolated using Ficoll-Histopaque density gradient centrifugation and then cryopreserved in the vapor phase of liquid nitrogen. Analytical flow cytometry was used to check the purity and quantity of every magnetically sorted T cell population. Genomic DNA was isolated from each sorted fraction and quantified by UV absorbance on a Nanodrop 2000c. These data are taken from a study of shared clonotypes between healthy human individuals (dated by TCRdb to the early 2020s). At the level of the whole study: A couple of women and a few men aged 18 to 49 years were included in the cohort. For each donor, three plates each were used for CD4 naive and CD4 memory, two plates were used for CD8 naive, and one plate was used for CD8 memory. To estimate repertoire size and how much clonotypes are shared between individuals, the study performed deep sequencing of blood TCR repertoires from five healthy adults. Libraries were prepared and TCR repertoires were sequenced by different laboratories using diverse techniques, in order to increase sequencing depth and limit assay-specific biases. Each donor's leukapheresis produced roughly between roughly 0.94 and 9.5 billion PBMCs.

General study outcomes and caveats: Clonotypes shared by all four sorted-subset donors showed higher generation probabilities than non-shared clonotypes. Pairwise subsampling indicated that sequencing depth was expected to affect the degree of clonotype sharing among donors. Even with the large sequencing depth, rarefaction of the sorted-subset datasets indicated that sequencing was incomplete. Because the study included a small number of donors, the genetic and exposure-history diversity represented was limited. Sampling was limited to blood, and TCR repertoires in tissue likely differ from TCR repertoires in blood. Larger estimated clonotype richness was generally found for naive subsets than for memory subsets. When several donors were compared, the shared fraction of clonotypes was around 5% for naive CD4, 3% to 4% for naive CD8, 2.3% for memory CD4, and 0.4% for memory CD8.

Sequences were obtained from memory CD4+ T cells sorted from blood. The sample's cell subset or site label, in plain terms: CD45RA-negative fraction. This sequence uses TRBV2 and TRBJ2-7, with the D gene uncertain. This clonotype was obtained from a woman in her thirties in good health. The CDR3 has the sequence CASSETYEQYF. The DNA sequence follows: TGTGCCAGCAGTGAAACCTACGAGCAGTACTTC.